This T cell receptor beta chain was observed in a study of blood T cell repertoires in COVID-19. Study at large: Collection of acute and convalescent COVID-19 samples took place in the United States, Italy and Spain. In each case, the material was cDNA or gDNA derived from T cells, B-cell-depleted T cells, or PBMCs.

In the source study's methods: Amplified reference gene primers provided the basis for estimating nucleated cell counts. Generated by immunoSEQ multiplex PCR, the TCRdb table keeps only in-frame clones and is missing some. The DNA was the basis for D and trimming; V, J and clone size are from that table. The table records tens of thousands of clones, about four fifths of them present only once. CDR1 and CDR2 (germline): SGHRS, YFSETQ. The CDR3 covers 15 residues. Trimming at V came to 4 bases and at J to 5 bases, leaving 11 bases not matched to a gene. The J gene is TRBJ2-7, the V gene TRBV5-1; 8 positions agree with TRBD2. The specimen sequenced was peripheral blood. The receptor was isolated from a human donor in a cohort sampled during active COVID-19. The CDR3 loop reads CASSNSGTRVDEQYF. In DNA, the CDR3 is TGCGCCAGCAGCAACTCCGGGACTAGGGTCGACGAGCAGTACTTC.